A selection of T cell receptor beta chains follows, all from one sample in a study of beta chain features in type 1 diabetes. Produced via immunoSEQ multiplex PCR; TCRdb's table is partial and in-frame only. The sample lists 150,000 to 200,000 clones; approximately 9% were seen once. Sequenced: central memory CD4+ T cells from blood. Receptor source: a woman aged 18 to 35 in good health. The CDR3 runs from the conserved cysteine through the conserved F or W. The D gene is left open where the match is weak. Clone size appears in some rows only: once, few, many, or a class for an expanded clone.

j_call | v_call | d_call | clone_size | cdr3_nt | cdr3_aa
TRBJ1-6 | TRBV9 | TRBD1 | few | TGTGCCAGCAGCCTGCGACAGGGTAATTCACCCCTCCACTTT | CASSLRQGNSPLHF
TRBJ2-7 | TRBV13 | TRBD2 | few | TGTGCCAGCAAGTCTAGCGGGGGGGGTCAGCCCGACGAGCAGTACTTC | CASKSSGGGQPDEQYF
TRBJ2-5 | TRBV30 | TRBD2 | few | TGTGCCTGGAGCTCTAGCGGGGGAGAGACCCAGTACTTC | CAWSSSGGETQYF
TRBJ1-5 | TRBV21-1 | - | few | TGTGCACGGACAATGGATCAGCCCCAGCATTTT | CARTMDQPQHF
TRBJ1-6 | TRBV6-5 | TRBD1 | - | TGTGCCAGCAGTCCGCCGGGACAGATTTCACCCCTCCACTTT | CASSPPGQISPLHF
TRBJ2-3 | TRBV14 | TRBD2 | - | TGTGCCAGCGCCCGGACTAGCGGGGGAATCGATACGCAGTATTTT | CASARTSGGIDTQYF
TRBJ2-3 | TRBV5-4 | - | - | TGTGCCAGCAGCTTGAGACGGGAGTTCGGGACAGATACGCAGTATTTT | CASSLRREFGTDTQYF
TRBJ1-4 | TRBV28 | TRBD1 | - | TGTGCCAGCAGTGGACAGGGGAGGAATGAAAAACTGTTTTTT | CASSGQGRNEKLFF
TRBJ2-3 | TRBV6-1 | - | - | TGTGCCAGCAGTGTTGATAGTAGCACAGATACGCAGTATTTT | CASSVDSSTDTQYF
TRBJ2-1 | TRBV5-4 | - | many | TGTGCCAGCAGCCCCGTGGTAGCGGACCCTGAAAGGCAGTTCTTC | CASSPVVADPERQFF
TRBJ1-1 | TRBV14 | TRBD1 | few | TGTGCCAGCAGCCAAGGGTGGGACAGGGCGTACACTGAAGCTTTCTTT | CASSQGWDRAYTEAFF
TRBJ2-3 | TRBV2 | - | - | TGTGCCAGCAGGCAGGGTAGAGATACGCAGTATTTT | CASRQGRDTQYF